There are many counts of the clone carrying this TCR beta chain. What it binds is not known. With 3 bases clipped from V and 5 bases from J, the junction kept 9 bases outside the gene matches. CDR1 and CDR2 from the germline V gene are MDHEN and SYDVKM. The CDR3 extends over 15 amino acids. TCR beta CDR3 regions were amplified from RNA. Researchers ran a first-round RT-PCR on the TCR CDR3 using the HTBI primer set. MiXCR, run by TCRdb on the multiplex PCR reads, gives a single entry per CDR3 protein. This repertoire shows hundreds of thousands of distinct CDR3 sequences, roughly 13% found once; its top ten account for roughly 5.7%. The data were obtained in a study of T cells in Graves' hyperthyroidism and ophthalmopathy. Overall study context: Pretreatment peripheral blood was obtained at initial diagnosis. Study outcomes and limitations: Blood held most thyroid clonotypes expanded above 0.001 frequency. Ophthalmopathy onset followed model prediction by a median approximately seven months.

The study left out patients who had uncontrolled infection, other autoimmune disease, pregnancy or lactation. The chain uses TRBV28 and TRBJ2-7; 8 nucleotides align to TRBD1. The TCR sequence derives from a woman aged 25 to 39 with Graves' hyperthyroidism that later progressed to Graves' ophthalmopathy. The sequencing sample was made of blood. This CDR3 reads CASSLAGGVFHEQYF. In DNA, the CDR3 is TGTGCCAGCAGTTTGGCAGGGGGCGTATTCCACGAGCAGTACTTC.